This T cell receptor beta chain comes out of a study of T cells after posttransplantation cyclophosphamide. Whole-study results and caveats: TRB clonality was highly associated with recipient CMV seropositivity and reactivation.

Clones were read by immunoSEQ multiplex PCR, and TCRdb kept only the in-frame ones, dropping some. The sample carries around 9,900 clones, about 88% recorded once. The ends lost 7 bases at V and 7 bases at J; junction bases unmatched: 13. Germline CDR1 and CDR2: GTSNPN and SVGIG (reference sequence). This CDR3 spans 15 amino acids. This clone was observed a single time. The antigen remains undetermined. The chain uses TRBV30 and TRBJ2-6; TRBD1 matches at 7 bases. This TCR derives from an older woman in good health, CMV-negative, and a related stem cell transplant donor. The sequenced sample consisted of memory CD4+ T cells sorted from PBMCs. The CDR3 DNA sequence: TGTGCCTCGGACAGGCCCCCGAGCCTTGCCAACGTCCTGACTTTC. Translating gives CASDRPPSLANVLTF.